This is a list of T cell receptor beta chains from one sample in a study of T cell changes during pregnancy in multiple sclerosis. Measured with immunoSEQ multiplex PCR; TCRdb has only the in-frame clones, and not every one. The sample gives 40,000 to 50,000 clones, roughly 95% of which show up once; around 0.34% is in the top ten. The specimen was CD4+ T cells from peripheral blood mononuclear cells, collected in the third trimester of pregnancy. The receptors stem from a female donor with multiple sclerosis, enrolled in a pregnancy study. The CDR3 runs from the conserved cysteine through the conserved F or W. Each record gives: D gene, clone size, J gene, V gene, CDR3 DNA, CDR3 protein. D genes are given only for firm matches. Clone size is shown for a subset of rows, as once, few, many or a class of expanded clone.

TRBD2 | NA | TRBJ2-3 | TRBV6-6 | TGTGCCAGCAGTGTAGCGGGGGGGCGGGATACGCAGTATTTT | CASSVAGGRDTQYF
TRBD2 | NA | TRBJ2-1 | TRBV6-6 | TGTGCCAGCAGTGGGACTAGCGGGGGGGGTGGGTATGGGTTCTTC | CASSGTSGGGGYGFF
TRBD1 | NA | TRBJ2-3 | TRBV5-1 | TGCGCCAGCAGCATCCAAGGACAGGCTAGCACAGATACGCAGTATTTT | CASSIQGQASTDTQYF
NA | NA | TRBJ2-2 | TRBV15 | TGTGCCACCAGCAGAGAGGTTGTCTCGACTGGGGAGCTGTTTTTT | CATSREVVSTGELFF
NA | NA | TRBJ1-5 | TRBV7-9 | TGTGCCAGCAGCTTACCAGGGAATCAGCCCCAGCATTTT | CASSLPGNQPQHF
NA | NA | TRBJ2-7 | TRBV9 | TGTGCCAGCAGCGTAGACAGGAATGCCTACGAGCAGTACTTC | CASSVDRNAYEQYF
NA | once | TRBJ1-4 | TRBV11-2 | TGTGCCAGCCAGCGGGGAGGGTCTGAAAAACTGTTTTTT | CASQRGGSEKLFF
TRBD1 | NA | TRBJ1-4 | TRBV5-6 | TGTGCCAGCAGCTTGACGGGACAGGGAGGCGAAAAACTGTTTTTT | CASSLTGQGGEKLFF
NA | NA | TRBJ2-3 | TRBV7-9 | TGTGCCAGCAGCATAAAGAGAGCAGGGGCTTCGAGAGATACGCAGTATTTT | CASSIKRAGASRDTQYF
NA | once | TRBJ2-1 | TRBV4-2 | TGTGCCAGCAGCCAAGAGTACAGGGACCATGAGCAGTTCTTC | CASSQEYRDHEQFF
NA | NA | TRBJ2-6 | TRBV29-1 | TGCAGCGTCACGGGAGACTCTGGGGCCAACGTCCTGACTTTC | CSVTGDSGANVLTF
TRBD2 | NA | TRBJ2-1 | TRBV2 | TGTGCCAGCAGGTTTAGCGGGAGTCTTAATCGTGAGCAGTTCTTC | CASRFSGSLNREQFF
NA | NA | TRBJ1-1 | TRBV4-1 | TGCGCCAGCAGCCAAGATAGAGGACACTATGAAGCTTTCTTT | CASSQDRGHYEAFF
TRBD2 | once | TRBJ2-3 | TRBV13 | TGTGCCACCCATCGTTGGCGGGGGGGCCTCACAGATACGCAGTATTTT | CATHRWRGGLTDTQYF